Listed here are 16 T cell receptor beta chains from one sample, sequenced in a study of immune evolution from preneoplasia to lung adenocarcinoma. Repertoires were generated with immunoSEQ multiplex PCR, while TCRdb's copy carries only in-frame clones and drops some. Among 11,000 to 15,000 clones listed, more than 80% were seen once. The sample was FFPE minimally invasive lung adenocarcinoma tissue. The receptor set was obtained from a person aged 65 to 85 with lung adenocarcinoma.

This chain links TRBV7-6 with TRBJ2-3; 8 positions agree with TRBD1. V was clipped by 5 bases and J by 3 bases; unmatched bases: 7. The length of the CDR3 is 15 residues. In germline, CDR1 is SGHVS, CDR2 FNYEAQ. The DNA for the CDR3 is TGTGCCAGCAGCCCAGGGGGACAGGCGACAGATACGCAGTATTTT. Translation gives CASSPGGQATDTQYF.

V gene TRBV28 combines with J gene TRBJ1-1; D is perhaps TRBD1 (6 bases). The CDR3 length is 15 residues. Trimming left V 6 bases short and J 1 base short, with 15 bases between. Germline loops: CDR1 MDHEN, CDR2 SYDVKM. CDR3 protein: CASRYSGAGNTEAFF. The CDR3 DNA reads as TGTGCCAGCAGGTATTCGGGGGCGGGGAACACTGAAGCTTTCTTT.

This chain uses TRBV5-8 with TRBJ2-3, with TRBD2 matching over 9 bases. V trimming: 1 base; J trimming: 0 bases; junction bases outside the gene matches: 6. There are 17 residues in the CDR3. Germline V gene data show CDR1 as SGHTS and CDR2 as YDEGEE. CDR3 residues: CASSLRAGGTSTDTQYF. Here the CDR3 DNA reads TGTGCCAGCAGCTTGCGCGCGGGAGGGACTAGCACAGATACGCAGTATTTT.

The rearrangement links TRBV7-9 to TRBJ1-2, with a possible D match to TRBD1 (6 bases). The CDR3 runs 13 residues. The ends were cut back, 1 base at V and 5 bases at J, with 8 bases in the middle. Germline assignment: CDR1 SEHNR and CDR2 FQNEAQ (reference sequence). The CDR3 nucleotides read TGTGCCAGCAGCTTAGACCAGGGGTATGGCTACACCTTC. Translated, it gives CASSLDQGYGYTF. Based on the CDR3 plus reference TRBV7-9 and TRBJ1-2, the full variable domain is DTGVSQNPRHKITKRGQNVTFRCDPISEHNRLYWYRQTLGQGPEFLTYFQNEAQLEKSRLLSDRFSAERPKGSFSTLEIQRTEQGDSAMYLCASSLDQGYGYTFGSGTRLTVV.

This clone has only one observation. This chain connects TRBV5-1 to TRBJ1-4, with a tentative D call TRBD1 (5 bases). The germline CDR1 and CDR2 sequences are SGHRS and YFSETQ. The CDR3 has 14 amino acids. The V end lost 2 bases, the J end lost 8 bases, and 13 bases lay between the germline ends. CDR3 sequence (DNA): TGCGCCAGCAGCTTAAGCGGGGGGGGAGAAAAACTGTTTTTT. This sequence encodes CASSLSGGGEKLFF.

The chain combines TRBV18 with TRBJ2-7; no reliable D call. There are 14 residues in the CDR3. Trimming took 5 bases from V and 0 from J, leaving 11 bases between them. Germline V gives CDR1 KGHSH, CDR2 LQKENI. Here the CDR3 reads CASSSDITSYEQYF. Here the CDR3 DNA reads TGTGCCAGCTCAAGCGACATCACCTCCTACGAGCAGTACTTC. Full variable domain (remainder filled in from reference TRBV18 and TRBJ2-7): NAGVMQNPRHLVRRRGQEARLRCSPMKGHSHVYWYRQLPEEGLKFMVYLQKENIIDESGMPKERFSAEFPKEGPSILRIQQVVRGDSAAYFCASSSDITSYEQYFGPGTRLTVT.

This rearrangement joins TRBV11-3 to TRBJ2-5; D is undetermined. Germline values: CDR1 SGHNT, CDR2 YENEEA. V lost 3 bases and J 10 bases, leaving 9 bases between the germline ends. This CDR3 comprises 11 residues. The CDR3 DNA sequence: TGTGCCAGCAGCTTTAATTCGGACCAGTACTTC. Translating it yields CASSFNSDQYF.

J is TRBJ1-6 and V is TRBV19; D not certain. Germline CDR1 reads LNHDA; CDR2 reads SQIVND (reference sequence). The ends were cut back, 9 bases at V and 5 bases at J, with 14 bases in the middle. CDR3 length equals 14 residues. The CDR3 is CASRKESDNSPLHF. CDR3 sequence (DNA): TGTGCCAGCCGCAAGGAGTCGGATAATTCACCCCTCCACTTT.

The chain links TRBV5-1 to TRBJ1-2; possibly TRBD1 for D (6 bases). CDR3 length: 14 residues. In germline, CDR1 is SGHRS, CDR2 YFSETQ. V lost 3 bases, J lost 3 bases, and 12 bases lay in between. This CDR3 reads CASSSTGGDYGYTF. In DNA form, the CDR3 reads TGCGCCAGCAGCTCGACAGGCGGGGACTATGGCTACACCTTC. The whole variable domain, remainder taken from reference TRBV5-1 and TRBJ1-2, is KAGVTQTPRYLIKTRGQQVTLSCSPISGHRSVSWYQQTPGQGLQFLFEYFSETQRNKGNFPGRFSGRQFSNSRSEMNVSTLELGDSALYLCASSSTGGDYGYTFGSGTRLTVV.

This sequence joins TRBV7-8 and TRBJ1-5; no definite D call. Germline V lookup: CDR1 SGHVS, CDR2 FQNEAQ. CDR3 length equals 14 residues. V was shortened by 3 bases and J by 5 bases, with 11 bases between the two germline ends. CDR3 region: CASSFGPKDQPQHF. The CDR3 nucleotides are TGTGCCAGCAGCTTTGGACCTAAGGATCAGCCCCAGCATTTT.

This clone was counted a single time. This chain links TRBV7-8 with TRBJ1-1; D remains unclear. CDR1 is SGHVS and CDR2 is FQNEAQ in the germline V gene. The CDR3 is 14 amino acids. The V gene lost 2 bases and the J gene lost 8 bases, with 15 bases spanning the gap. This CDR3 reads CASSLIRGGDEAFF. The CDR3 DNA reads as TGTGCCAGCAGCTTAATCCGGGGAGGTGACGAAGCTTTCTTT. Full variable domain (rest looked up from reference TRBV7-8 and TRBJ1-1): GAGVSQSPRYKVAKRGQDVALRCDPISGHVSLFWYQQALGQGPEFLTYFQNEAQLDKSGLPSDRFFAERPEGSVSTLKIQRTQQEDSAVYLCASSLIRGGDEAFFGQGTRLTVV.

The V and J genes are TRBV7-2 and TRBJ2-1; tentative D call: TRBD2 (5 bases). There are 14 residues in the CDR3. V was clipped by 2 bases and J by 9 bases, with 14 bases between them. Per the germline V gene, CDR1 is SGHTA and CDR2 is FQGNSA. The CDR3 loop is CASSLTVSGIEQFF. The CDR3 DNA follows: TGTGCCAGCAGCTTAACGGTCTCCGGGATTGAGCAGTTCTTC.

V is TRBV7-3 and J is TRBJ2-7, with unresolved D. The CDR3 has 14 amino acids. The ends were cut back, 5 bases at V and 3 bases at J, with 14 bases in the middle. Germline V gene sequence: CDR1 SGHTA, CDR2 FQGTGA. The CDR3 coding sequence is TGTGCCAGCAGCGCACCTCTTTTCCACTACGAGCAGTACTTC. Protein: CASSAPLFHYEQYF.

The V call is TRBV6-6, the J call TRBJ1-2; D might be TRBD1 (5 bases). Looked up from germline, CDR1 is MNHNY and CDR2 is SVGAGI (reference sequence). The CDR3 contains 15 residues. The V and J ends lost 2 bases and 0 bases respectively, with 10 bases between them. This CDR3 is CASSYSGASNYGYTF. The CDR3, as DNA: TGTGCCAGCAGTTACAGCGGGGCCTCTAACTATGGCTACACCTTC.

This chain links TRBV30 with TRBJ1-4, with unresolved D. Germline lookup yields CDR1 GTSNPN and CDR2 SVGIG (reference sequence). The V end was cut by 2 bases, the J end by 6 bases, with 10 bases between. This CDR3 is built from 13 residues. The CDR3 DNA sequence: TGTGCCTGGAGTAAACAGCTAGATGAAAAACTGTTTTTT. Residues: CAWSKQLDEKLFF.

V is TRBV30 and J is TRBJ2-2; D is ambiguous. V dropped 4 bases and J dropped 2 bases, with 8 bases sitting between them. Germline V CDR1 and CDR2: GTSNPN, SVGIG (reference sequence). The CDR3 extends over 13 amino acids. The CDR3 loop is CAWTDHNTGELFF. The CDR3 nucleotides read TGTGCCTGGACAGATCATAACACCGGGGAGCTGTTTTTT.